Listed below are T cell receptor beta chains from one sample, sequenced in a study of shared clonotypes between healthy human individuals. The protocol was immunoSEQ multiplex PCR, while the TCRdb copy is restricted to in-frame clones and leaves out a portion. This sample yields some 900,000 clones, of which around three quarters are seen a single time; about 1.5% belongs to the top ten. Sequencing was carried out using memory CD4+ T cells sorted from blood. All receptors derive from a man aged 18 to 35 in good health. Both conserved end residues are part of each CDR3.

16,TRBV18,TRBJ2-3,CASSPPGSGGQDTQYF
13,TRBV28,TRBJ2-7,CASSSGQGLEQYF
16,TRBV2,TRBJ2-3,CASSEGRGPSTDTQYF
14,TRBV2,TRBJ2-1,CASRDSGRASEQFF
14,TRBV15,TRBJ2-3,CATSRAAHTDTQYF
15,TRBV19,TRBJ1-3,CASSIEISSGNTIYF
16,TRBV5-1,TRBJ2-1,CASSLAPQGFYNEQFF
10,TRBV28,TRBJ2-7,CASSTYEQYF
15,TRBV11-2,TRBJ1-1,CASSARQGANTEAFF
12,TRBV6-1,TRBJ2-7,CASGRQIYEQYF
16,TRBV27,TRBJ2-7,CASSFRRTSGLYEQYF
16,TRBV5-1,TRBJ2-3,CASSLEGYTKPDTQYF
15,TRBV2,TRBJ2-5,CASSEAGTEGETQYF
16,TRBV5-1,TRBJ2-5,CASSTGTSGGSETQYF
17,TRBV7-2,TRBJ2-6,CASSLWIWGSGANVLTF
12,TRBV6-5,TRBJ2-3,CASSNRADTQYF
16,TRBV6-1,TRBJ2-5,CASSEATGLSKRTQYF
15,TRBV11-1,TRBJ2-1,CASSFLAGGVNEQFF
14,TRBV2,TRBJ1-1,CASILGGKNTEAFF
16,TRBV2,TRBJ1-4,CASSRDSLITNEKLFF
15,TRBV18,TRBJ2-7,CASSPPGLDSYEQYF
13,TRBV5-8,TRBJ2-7,CASSPQGFSEQYF
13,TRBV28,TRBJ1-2,CASRAGGGGGYTF
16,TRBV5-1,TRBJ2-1,CASSLPGTGVRYEQFF
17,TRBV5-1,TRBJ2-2,CASSPGTGGRDTGELFF
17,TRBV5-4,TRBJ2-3,CASSFGALAGGRDTQYF
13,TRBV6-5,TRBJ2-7,CASSKSQGSPSYF
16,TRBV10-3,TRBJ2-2,CAISDPGQGATGELFF
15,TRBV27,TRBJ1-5,CASSPGTGSRQPQHF
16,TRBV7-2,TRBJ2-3,CASSLAAGGPVDTQYF
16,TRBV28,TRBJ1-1,CASRKEDMRWNTEAFF
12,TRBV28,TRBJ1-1,CASGQGNTEAFF
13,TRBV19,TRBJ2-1,CASNPSGVNEQFF
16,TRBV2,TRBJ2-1,CASSAQLAGAYNEQFF
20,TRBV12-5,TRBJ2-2,CASGFWVRTGVDLGTGELFF
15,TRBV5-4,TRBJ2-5,CASSVVPEGQETQYF
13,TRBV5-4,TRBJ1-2,CASSPGQGGGYTF
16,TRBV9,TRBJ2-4,CASSPRDSGSLDIQYF
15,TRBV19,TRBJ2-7,CASRRSAGASYEQYF
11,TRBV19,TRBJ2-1,CASTLRDEQFF
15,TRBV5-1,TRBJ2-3,CASSLQGKGADTQYF
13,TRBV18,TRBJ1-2,CASSRSDGWGYTF
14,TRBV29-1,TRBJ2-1,CSVVYGASYNEQFF
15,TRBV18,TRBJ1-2,CASSPRQDLFYGYTF
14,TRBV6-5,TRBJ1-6,CATVDRGSNSPLHF
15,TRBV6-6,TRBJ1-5,CASIAGQGWVQPQHF
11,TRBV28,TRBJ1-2,CASQGGYGYTF
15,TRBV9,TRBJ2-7,CASSPAADSRYEQYF
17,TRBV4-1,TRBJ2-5,CASSQEAGGNFWETQYF
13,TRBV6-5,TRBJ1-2,CASRRQGGGGYTF
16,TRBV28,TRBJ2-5,CASSPTGSGGAGTQYF
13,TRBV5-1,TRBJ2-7,CASSLDAKGEQYF
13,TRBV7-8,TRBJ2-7,CASSLAQGYEQYF
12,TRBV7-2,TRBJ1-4,CASSLGVGKLFF